This record looks at one TCR beta chain sequence and its context. The antigen is unknown. It was with 60 Vbeta and 13 Jbeta primers that the PCR ran. The assay was immunoSEQ multiplex PCR, and TCRdb's table has in-frame clones only and misses some. The profile covers approximately 170,000 clones, with approximately 84% appearing a single time and approximately 2.5% taken by the ten largest. The CDR3 runs to 14 residues. Trimming removed 1 base from V and 6 bases from J; junction bases left unmatched: 5. In germline, CDR1 is SGHDT, CDR2 YYEEEE. This entry belongs to a study of cytomegalovirus exposure and HLA in healthy donors. Across the whole study: Previous work identified roughly 120 million unique TCR beta sequences from around 200 million T cells. Broader study findings: The authors reported that TCR beta sequences could predict HLA-A and HLA-B alleles. These predictions were accurate for most subjects in the first cohort. Analyzed later, association rates of TCRs varied across HLA loci, with DRB1 most and HLA-C fewest. Specificity of three CMV-associated chains for CMV antigens was verified in vitro.

This clonotype was sampled from a man aged 25 to 40 in good health and CMV-seropositive. Sample: PBMCs. V usage is TRBV5-6 and J usage is TRBJ1-1; TRBD1 matches at 8 bases. CDR3 amino acids: CASSLNRGISEAFF. The CDR3 DNA reads as TGTGCCAGCAGCTTGAACAGGGGGATCTCTGAAGCTTTCTTT.